This T cell receptor beta chain was captured in a study of shared clonotypes between healthy human individuals. The germline V gene has CDR1 SEHNR and CDR2 FQNEAQ (reference sequence). V was pared by 1 base and J by 10 bases, with 14 bases of the junction left unmatched. The CDR3 has 17 residues. TCRdb's copy holds only in-frame clones and misses some; the assay was immunoSEQ multiplex PCR. Of about 1.5 million clones in the sample, roughly 97% were seen once. The sequence was obtained from a man younger than 40 in good health. Material for sequencing was naive CD4+ T cells sorted from blood. Sample subset: CD45RA+ positively selected. The chain links TRBV7-9 to TRBJ1-5; 9 bases line up with TRBD1. The CDR3 coding sequence is TGTGCCAGCAGCTTAGATTTTTCGGACAGGGGTCCATTCCCCCAGCATTTT. Its protein is CASSLDFSDRGPFPQHF. Combining the CDR3 with reference TRBV7-9 and TRBJ1-5 gives the whole variable domain DTGVSQNPRHKITKRGQNVTFRCDPISEHNRLYWYRQTLGQGPEFLTYFQNEAQLEKSRLLSDRFSAERPKGSFSTLEIQRTEQGDSAMYLCASSLDFSDRGPFPQHFGDGTRLSIL.